Included here is one T cell receptor beta chain sequence, with context. This specimen belongs to a study of T cell responses to AZD1222 COVID-19 vaccine. Libraries were prepared by immunoSEQ multiplex PCR; TCRdb keeps only in-frame clonotypes and omits some of them. The table lists 130,000 to 150,000 clones, about nine tenths of them singletons. This clonotype was sampled from an adult in good health. The material sequenced was peripheral blood, taken on day 0 of AZD1222 vaccination.

The CDR3 sequence is CASSEQGYLNTEAFF. The CDR3, as DNA: TGTGCCAGCAGTGAGCAGGGATATCTGAACACTGAAGCTTTCTTT. This chain joins TRBV6-1 and TRBJ1-1, with D possibly being TRBD1 (5 bases). CDR3 length: 15 amino acids. Trimming stripped 3 bases from V and 0 bases from J, with 11 bases between. Germline values: CDR1 MNHNS, CDR2 SASEGT.